This T cell receptor (beta chain) emerged from a study of T cell responses to AZD1222 COVID-19 vaccine (dated by TCRdb to the early 2020s). Regarding the study in general: TCR sequencing covered 233 trial participants: 200 to 220 given two doses of AZD1222 and 26 given two doses of MenACWY control vaccine. Trial participants were enrolled into age subgroups of 18-55, 56-69 and 70-plus years, which contained roughly 140, 27 and 60 TCR-sequenced participants, respectively. The research as a whole found: A significant rise in spike-specific TCR breadth and depth was observed after two AZD1222 doses relative to day 0 and relative to MenACWY recipients. Participants were mostly white British and included more females than males, and it was suggested by the authors that clonal diversity may have been underestimated. Because no day 14 peak-response samples were available, the repertoires could be characterized only after the peak T cell response. Vaccine-associated CD4 TCRs spanned the whole spike protein, with dominant responses in regions 160-218 and 743-854. Epitopes outside the regions mutated in the B.1.351 and B.1.1.7 variants were reportedly recognized by nearly half of the unique spike-specific TCRs. The 56-69-year group was small, and its depth increase did not reach significance, likely because of low power. Conclusions about previously exposed vaccinees are limited, since just 6 or 7 AZD1222 recipients were seropositive for SARS-CoV-2 at baseline.

As regards this clone: Its antigen remains undetermined. There are no base qualities to consult, and no much larger clone falls within one base.

The CDR3 regions of human TCRbeta chains were analyzed by immunosequencing. On the authors' methods: Repertoire TCRs were matched against a reference library of SARS-CoV-2-specific TCRs generated with the MIRA antigen-specificity platform. Breadth meant the fraction of unique TCRs that were SARS-CoV-2-associated, whereas depth meant the fraction of total T cells that were SARS-CoV-2-associated. Using the MIRA data, each spike-specific TCR was mapped to the spike region that the TCR reacts to and placed in a CD4 or CD8 class. Log10-transformed breadth and depth values were compared by one-way ANOVA with Sidak's multiple comparisons tests. In TCRdb, the immuneACCESS table is reduced to in-frame sequences with V and J assigned. These tables do not hold every clone; where another copy was compared, an unresolved V gene accounts for under half, and the others remain unexplained. The V and J calls and the clone size are those of that table, but D and trimming were determined from the DNA. The sample yields approximately 150,000 clones; about 86% were counted once. Jointly, the top ten make up approximately 5.4% of the sample.

In the germline V gene, CDR1 corresponds to MDHEN and CDR2 to SYDVKM. Cut back by 3 bases and 1 base, the V and J ends lie 13 bases apart. The CDR3 holds 17 amino acids from the cysteine to the phenylalanine. The DNA shown is the 51-base CDR3, in frame from base 1. The sample's time point label is to be understood as: about 28 days (+/-7) after the second vaccine dose. Because spike-specific TCR depth and breadth did not differ between the two schedules, AZD1222 recipients who got a second dose at roughly 4 weeks were pooled with those who got a second dose at roughly 12 weeks. The vaccinee samples were drawn from two UK trials, COV001 and COV002, one of which was a single-blind randomized controlled phase 2/3 trial testing AZD1222 (ChAdOx1 nCoV-19) in healthy adults. For TCRbeta chain sequencing, PBMC samples were collected from trial participants at day 0 and at day 28 after the second dose.

Recombination joined TRBV28 with TRBJ2-6; confidence is insufficient to name the D gene. Sequenced here: peripheral blood, sampled 28 days after the second AZD1222 dose. This receptor was obtained from an adult who received the AZD1222 COVID-19 vaccine. The CDR3 amino acid sequence is: CASSLYGSSSGANVLTF. Read as DNA, the sequence is TGTGCCAGCAGTTTGTATGGCAGTAGTTCTGGGGCCAACGTCCTGACTTTC.